This T cell receptor (beta chain) is from a study of T cell responses to AZD1222 COVID-19 vaccine. The CDR3 runs to 14 residues. Trimming stripped 6 bases from V and 0 bases from J, with 11 bases between. The germline gives CDR1 MNHEY, CDR2 SVGAGI. TCRdb's table, derived via immunoSEQ multiplex PCR, lists solely in-frame clones and lacks some. The sample gives some 180,000 clones, 94% of which show up once; about 1.5% is in the top ten. This chain links TRBV6-5 with TRBJ1-1; D remains unclear. The clonotype was recovered from an adult who received the AZD1222 COVID-19 vaccine. Source: peripheral blood, taken 28 days after the second AZD1222 dose. Here the CDR3 DNA reads TGTGCCAGCAGCACTGGACGGATGAACACTGAAGCTTTCTTT. Its protein is CASSTGRMNTEAFF.